The present entry profiles one T cell receptor beta chain with its context. The table lists this clonotype with a few counts. It has no known antigen specificity. The sample holds no much larger clone one base away, and base qualities are not on file. The germline V gene specifies SQVTM as CDR1 and ANQGSEA as CDR2. From cysteine to phenylalanine, the CDR3 is 13 amino acids long. The retained sequence is limited to the CDR3, 39 bases, with the frame set at the first base. Trimming accounts for 3 bases at V and 7 bases at J, while the number of junction bases matched to no gene is 8. The source of the sample is a study of response to subunit inactivated influenza vaccine (dated by TCRdb to the late 2010s). Concerning the study at large: Deep quantitative T cell receptor repertoire profiling was used in the study to track responses to a trivalent subunit inactivated influenza vaccine.

The paper's findings and limits, for the study overall: The authors proposed that each seasonal influenza vaccination may bring in only a limited number of new T cells.

Library method: RT-PCR. Data came from an Illumina HiSeq 2500. TCRdb reanalyzed the raw reads on its own, using fastp at Q25 for trimming and MiXCR for clone calling, and kept in-frame beta chains. Entries that share a CDR3 protein sequence are merged under the most common genes and DNA. The sample profile shows about 160,000 distinct CDR3 sequences; about 11% of them were found once. Under 40% of the sample goes to the ten largest clones. The sequencing here drew on CD8+ T cells sorted from PBMCs, taken around 2 years after vaccination. The clonotype comes from a man in his fifties or sixties who received an inactivated influenza vaccine. Donor details come from another sample of the same person, matched by shared clones. The V and J genes are TRBV29-1 and TRBJ2-7; 8 bases in between match TRBD2. The CDR3 region has the sequence CSVEGTRDREQYF. The DNA sequence reads TGCAGCGTTGAGGGGACTAGGGATCGGGAGCAGTACTTC.